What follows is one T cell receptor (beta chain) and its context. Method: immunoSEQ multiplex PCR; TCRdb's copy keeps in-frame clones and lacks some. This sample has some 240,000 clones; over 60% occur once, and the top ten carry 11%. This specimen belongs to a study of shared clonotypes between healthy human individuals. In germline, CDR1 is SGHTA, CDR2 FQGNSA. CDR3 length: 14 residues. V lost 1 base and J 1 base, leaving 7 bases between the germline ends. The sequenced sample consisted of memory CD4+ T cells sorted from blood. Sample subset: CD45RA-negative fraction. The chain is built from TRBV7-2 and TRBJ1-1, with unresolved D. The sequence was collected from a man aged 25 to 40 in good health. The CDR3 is CASSLVTENTEAFF. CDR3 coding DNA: TGTGCCAGCAGCTTAGTAACTGAGAACACTGAAGCTTTCTTT.